This passage covers 20 T cell receptor beta chains from one sample sequenced in a study of blood T cell repertoires in COVID-19. Sequencing was performed with immunoSEQ multiplex PCR; in TCRdb, only in-frame clones are kept and a portion is missing. The repertoire holds about 150,000 clones, approximately 86% seen once, with over 0.55% in the top ten. Sequencing was performed on peripheral blood. The receptors were sampled from a man aged 60 to 69 with COVID-19, enrolled during active disease.

The V call is TRBV2, the J call TRBJ2-1; 8 positions agree with TRBD2. Germline V CDR1 and CDR2: SNHLY, FYNNEI. Trimming at V came to 6 bases and at J to 13 bases, leaving 17 bases not matched to a gene. The CDR3 totals 15 residues. CDR3 DNA sequence: TGTGCCAGCAGCCAACTAGCGGCTATTTCAACTCGACAGTTCTTC. This gives the protein CASSQLAAISTRQFF.

The chain employs TRBV19 and TRBJ1-5; TRBD1 is a possible D gene (5 bases). Germline V gives CDR1 LNHDA, CDR2 SQIVND (reference sequence). V was cut by 3 bases and J by 4 bases, with 13 bases left in between. The CDR3 consists of 15 residues. CDR3 nucleotide sequence: TGTGCCAGTAGTATCTGGGGGGACTCTAATCAGCCCCAGCATTTT. It specifies CASSIWGDSNQPQHF.

The gene calls are TRBV24-1 and TRBJ2-3; D might be TRBD2 (5 bases). Germline CDR1 is KGHDR and CDR2 is SFDVKD. This CDR3 is built from 15 residues. V lost 4 bases and J lost 1, with 11 bases in between. The CDR3 here is CATSDPTTRTDTQYF. The CDR3 nucleotides read TGTGCCACCAGTGACCCGACTACTCGCACAGATACGCAGTATTTT.

The rearrangement links TRBV14 to TRBJ2-7, with D possibly matching TRBD1 (5 bases). Trimming took off 3 bases at V and 3 bases at J, with 9 bases between the two ends. CDR1 and CDR2 (germline): SGHDN, FVKESK. The CDR3 runs to 13 residues. CDR3 bases: TGTGCCAGCAGCCAGGAGACAGTCTACGAGCAGTACTTC. Its translation is CASSQETVYEQYF.

V and J are TRBV5-5 and TRBJ1-5; TRBD1 matches 7 bases. CDR3 length: 15 amino acids. With 4 bases clipped from V and 3 bases from J, the junction kept 7 bases outside the gene matches. The germline V gene has CDR1 SGHKS and CDR2 YYEKEE (reference sequence). The chain's CDR3 is CASSALTGINQPQHF. CDR3 in DNA: TGTGCCAGCAGCGCGTTGACAGGGATCAATCAGCCCCAGCATTTT.

This clone showed up just a few times. The V gene is TRBV6-4, the J gene TRBJ1-6, with 7 bases aligning to TRBD1. Per the germline V gene, CDR1 is MRHNA and CDR2 is SNTAGT. V shed 5 bases, J shed 1 base, and the junction held 17 bases outside the gene matches. The CDR3 is 20 residues long. CDR3 residues: CASSSILGWGDSSYNSPLHF. As DNA, the CDR3 is TGTGCCAGCAGTTCCATCTTAGGTTGGGGGGACAGTTCCTATAATTCACCCCTCCACTTT.

This clone was observed once. The CDR3 loop reads CASSLSGQGGTGELFF. The CDR3 DNA reads TGTGCCAGCAGCTTATCTGGACAGGGAGGCACCGGGGAGCTGTTTTTT. The rearrangement links TRBV7-2 to TRBJ2-2; the match to TRBD1 covers 8 bases. Losses at the gene ends were 2 bases for V and 4 bases for J; bases not matched to a gene: 6. This CDR3 is 16 amino acids long. Germline V lookup: CDR1 SGHTA, CDR2 FQGNSA.

This clone was counted once. The chain has TRBV2 and TRBJ2-5; no reliable D call. The CDR3 is made up of 13 amino acids. Germline CDR1 and CDR2: SNHLY and FYNNEI. Trimming pared 2 bases from V and 3 bases from J, leaving 7 bases between. CDR3 protein: CASSEFTEETQYF. DNA of the CDR3: TGTGCCAGCAGTGAATTCACAGAAGAGACCCAGTACTTC.

The CDR3 nucleotides are TGTGCCAGCAGTTACGAGGGAGGGGGAGAGACCCAGTACTTC. Residues: CASSYEGGGETQYF. The chain links TRBV6-2 or TRBV6-3 to TRBJ2-5; TRBD2 might be the D (7 bases). CDR1 and CDR2 (germline): MNHEY, SVGEGT. V lost 2 bases to trimming and J lost 4 bases, with 11 bases between them. This CDR3 is built from 14 residues.

The chain joins TRBV28 to TRBJ1-1; D gene uncertain. Germline V gene lookup returns CDR1 MDHEN and CDR2 SYDVKM. V was shortened by 9 bases and J by 7 bases, with 15 bases between the two germline ends. The CDR3 covers 12 residues. CDR3 nucleotides: TGTGCCAGTAAAATTAGCAGCGTTGAAGCTTTCTTT. This gives the protein CASKISSVEAFF. Complete variable domain (other parts from reference TRBV28 and TRBJ1-1): DVKVTQSSRYLVKRTGEKVFLECVQDMDHENMFWYRQDPGLGLRLIYFSYDVKMKEKGDIPEGYSVSREKKERFSLILESASTNQTSMYLCASKISSVEAFFGQGTRLTVV.

V is TRBV15 and J is TRBJ1-2, with D possibly matching TRBD1 (6 bases). The CDR3 contains 16 residues. V shed 1 base and J shed 3 bases, with 15 bases lying between them. Per the germline V gene, CDR1 is LNHNV and CDR2 is YYDKDF (reference sequence). The chain's CDR3 is CATSRGSGASDYGYTF. CDR3 coding DNA: TGTGCCACCAGCAGAGGGTCAGGGGCGTCGGACTATGGCTACACCTTC.

This chain joins TRBV6-4 and TRBJ1-3, with D unclear. Germline assignment: CDR1 MRHNA and CDR2 SNTAGT. This CDR3 contains 13 residues. Trimming shortened V by 4 bases and J by 8 bases, and 12 bases separated the two germline ends. CDR3 DNA sequence: TGTGCCAGCAGTGTAGGCAGGAATCACACCATATATTTT. This encodes CASSVGRNHTIYF.

V is TRBV20-1 and J is TRBJ2-5; 7 bases fit TRBD2. The trim removed 4 bases at V and 11 bases at J, leaving 7 bases unmatched. The germline CDR1 and CDR2 sequences are DFQATT and SNEGSKA (reference sequence). This CDR3 has 11 residues. CDR3 protein: CSAIAGSKQYF. CDR3 DNA: TGCAGTGCTATAGCGGGCAGCAAGCAGTACTTC.

The V call is TRBV28, the J call TRBJ1-5; D is perhaps TRBD1 (6 bases). V gave up 6 bases and J gave up 6 bases, with 21 bases separating them. Germline CDR1 reads MDHEN; CDR2 reads SYDVKM. The CDR3 is 16 residues long. The CDR3, as DNA: TGTGCCAGCAGCGAGCCGGGGGGCGCATTAGGTCAGCCCCAGCATTTT. As protein: CASSEPGGALGQPQHF.

This clone was seen a few times. The chain employs TRBV5-4 and TRBJ2-3, with 11 bases matching TRBD2. Looked up from germline, CDR1 is SGHNT and CDR2 is YYREEE (reference sequence). V lost 2 bases, J lost 5 bases, and 4 bases stayed unmatched. CDR3 length: 15 residues. CDR3 sequence reads: CASSFTSGGGDTQYF. The CDR3 DNA is TGTGCCAGCAGCTTTACTAGCGGGGGCGGAGATACGCAGTATTTT. Full variable domain (missing parts from reference TRBV5-4 and TRBJ2-3): ETGVTQSPTHLIKTRGQQVTLRCSSQSGHNTVSWYQQALGQGPQFIFQYYREEENGRGNFPPRFSGLQFPNYSSELNVNALELDDSALYLCASSFTSGGGDTQYFGPGTRLTVL.

The rearrangement links TRBV29-1 to TRBJ2-7, with a weak D call TRBD1 (6 bases). Germline V gene sequence: CDR1 SQVTM, CDR2 ANQGSEA. V dropped 6 bases and J dropped 0 bases, with 24 bases sitting between them. CDR3 length equals 17 residues. The chain's CDR3 is CSVQSQRGLRASYEQYF. The DNA of the CDR3 is TGCAGCGTCCAATCTCAAAGGGGGTTACGTGCCTCCTACGAGCAGTACTTC.

The chain recombines TRBV5-1 with TRBJ2-7; 9 bases align to TRBD2. Trimming at V came to 3 bases and at J to 4 bases, leaving 8 bases not matched to a gene. Germline V gene lookup returns CDR1 SGHRS and CDR2 YFSETQ. The CDR3 is 15 residues long. The CDR3 protein is CASSSLAGVDYEQYF. The CDR3 DNA sequence: TGCGCCAGCAGCTCCTTAGCGGGAGTAGATTACGAGCAGTACTTC.

V is TRBV6-5 and J is TRBJ2-1, with D uncertain. This CDR3 region has 13 residues. Trimming took 8 bases from V and 2 from J, leaving 10 bases between them. The germline V gene has CDR1 MNHEY and CDR2 SVGAGI. This CDR3 reads CASELQPYNEQFF. DNA for the CDR3: TGTGCCAGCGAATTACAGCCCTACAATGAGCAGTTCTTC.

The chain has TRBV6-6 and TRBJ2-1, with D possibly matching TRBD1 (6 bases). V was cut by 5 bases and J by 7 bases, with 18 bases left in between. Germline loops: CDR1 MNHNY, CDR2 SVGAGI (reference sequence). This CDR3 has 15 residues. The CDR3 sequence is CASSPTRTVSNEQFF. Here the CDR3 DNA reads TGTGCCAGCAGTCCAACACGGACAGTCTCTAATGAGCAGTTCTTC.

The gene calls are TRBV19 and TRBJ1-4; perhaps TRBD1 as D (6 bases). V was clipped by 5 bases and J by 0 bases, with 16 bases between them. The CDR3 consists of 17 residues. The germline V gene encodes CDR1 LNHDA and CDR2 SQIVND (reference sequence). The DNA of the CDR3 is TGTGCCAGTAGTCGAAACCGGGACATTGCAACTAATGAAAAACTGTTTTTT. This gives the protein CASSRNRDIATNEKLFF.